Below, 10 T cell receptor beta chains from the same sample are listed, as sequenced in a study of cytomegalovirus exposure and HLA in healthy donors. PCR employed 60 Vbeta and 13 Jbeta primers. The assay was immunoSEQ multiplex PCR, and TCRdb's table has in-frame clones only and misses some. The sample contains fewer than 200,000 clones, about 85% of which appear only once. Sequenced material: PBMCs. Receptors originate from a man between 18 and 35 years old in good health and CMV-seropositive.

This clone was counted between two and nine times. The chain uses TRBV10-3 and TRBJ2-5, with D perhaps TRBD2 (5 bases). From germline, CDR1 is ENHRY and CDR2 SYGVKD. V was trimmed by 3 bases and J by 4 bases, leaving 6 bases between them. This CDR3 spans 12 amino acids. In DNA, the CDR3 is TGTGCCATCAGTGATAGCGTAGAGACCCAGTACTTC. Its translation is CAISDSVETQYF.

The V call is TRBV4-1, the J call TRBJ2-1; the match to TRBD1 covers 8 bases. The CDR3 runs 15 residues. Germline lookup yields CDR1 MGHRA and CDR2 YSYEKL. The V and J ends lost 3 bases and 5 bases, in that order; junction bases with no gene match: 6. CDR3 protein: CASSHRQGKDNEQFF. The CDR3 DNA follows: TGCGCCAGCAGCCACCGACAGGGGAAAGACAATGAGCAGTTCTTC.

This chain uses TRBV21-1 with TRBJ1-6; no DNA check was done on the table's D call, TRBD1. TRBV21-1 is flagged as a pseudogene. The CDR3 is 14 residues long. The CDR3 sequence is CANTPTGGTSPLHF. CDR3 coding DNA: TGTGCCAACACCCCGACAGGGGGAACTTCACCCCTCCACTTT.

This chain connects TRBV4-1 to TRBJ2-1; TRBD1 matches 10 bases. This CDR3 spans 17 amino acids. Germline CDR1 and CDR2: MGHRA and YSYEKL. V lost 0 bases and J lost 3; bases outside the gene matches: 5. This chain's CDR3 is CASSQDRGQGSYNEQFF. DNA for the CDR3: TGCGCCAGCAGCCAAGATCGGGGACAGGGGAGCTACAATGAGCAGTTCTTC.

In this sample, this clone turned up once. The chain recombines TRBV4-3 with TRBJ2-5, with a weak D call TRBD2 (5 bases). Germline CDR1 is LGHNA and CDR2 is YSLEER. The CDR3 covers 14 residues. V was cut by 3 bases and J by 4 bases, with 12 bases left in between. In DNA, the CDR3 is TGCGCCAGCAGCCAGGACCTAGCTATAGAGACCCAGTACTTC. Residues: CASSQDLAIETQYF.

The chain has TRBV7-2 and TRBJ1-6; TRBD1 aligns across 7 bases. Germline V gives CDR1 SGHTA, CDR2 FQGNSA. The CDR3 has 16 residues. After removal of 1 base from V and 0 bases from J, the junction contained 0 bases not matched to a gene. The CDR3 nucleotides read TGTGCCAGCAGCTTAGGGGACAGCTCCTATAATTCACCCCTCCACTTT. Amino acid sequence: CASSLGDSSYNSPLHF.

This chain joins TRBV18 and TRBJ1-2; maybe TRBD1 (6 bases). V was shortened by 3 bases and J by 6 bases, with 14 bases between the two germline ends. CDR1 and CDR2 (germline): KGHSH, LQKENI. The CDR3 contains 14 residues. CDR3 region: CASSPQQGLDGYTF. CDR3 DNA: TGTGCCAGCTCACCCCAGCAGGGGCTGGATGGCTACACCTTC.

This chain joins TRBV5-1 and TRBJ2-5; 11 nucleotides agree with TRBD1. Germline loops: CDR1 SGHRS, CDR2 YFSETQ. The CDR3 covers 16 residues. V was pared by 4 bases and J by 2 bases, with 7 bases of the junction left unmatched. CDR3 protein: CASSGGQGARQETQYF. CDR3 in DNA: TGCGCCAGCAGCGGAGGACAGGGGGCGCGTCAAGAGACCCAGTACTTC.

The CDR3: CASSWGLGEAFF. DNA for the CDR3: TGCGCCAGCAGTTGGGGGCTTGGTGAAGCTTTCTTT. This rearrangement joins TRBV5-1 to TRBJ1-1; a possible D gene is TRBD1 (6 bases). Germline CDR1 is SGHRS and CDR2 is YFSETQ. V lost 5 bases to trimming and J lost 7 bases, with 12 bases between them. This CDR3 spans 12 amino acids.

This clone was recorded a few times. The chain is built from TRBV6-5 and TRBJ1-6; 7 positions match TRBD1. The V segment lost 5 bases and the J segment 7 bases; nucleotides outside the gene matches: 5. In germline, CDR1 is MNHEY, CDR2 SVGAGI. CDR3 length equals 14 residues. CDR3 bases: TGTGCCAGCAGTGCCCGGGACAGAAATTCACCCCTCCACTTT. This translates into CASSARDRNSPLHF.